The clone carrying this T cell receptor (beta chain) was detected only a few times. Antigen unknown. This specimen comes from a study of CD8 T cells in ankylosing spondylitis. Using quantitative 5'-RACE with molecular barcodes, the authors made TCR beta libraries. TCRdb used MiXCR to reprocess the 5' RACE reads, holding one entry per CDR3 protein. The sample records under 950,000 distinct CDR3 sequences, around 20% being singletons. Study conclusions and caveats: Reportedly, disease-linked clones are significantly enriched in ankylosing spondylitis patients' matched synovial fluid. Prior work had noted some motif variants in reactive arthritis blood and synovial fluid. Disease-associated clonotypes exhibited CD8+ identity and were relatively infrequent in peripheral blood. Characteristic of ankylosing spondylitis blood, it appeared, was a TCR beta motif comprising fewer than 10 highly homologous variants.

The sequenced sample consisted of blood, either unsorted or a sorted T cell fraction (not recorded which). This TCR came from a male donor with ankylosing spondylitis.

CDR3 nucleotide sequence: TGTGCCAGCAGCTTTACCGGGACAGTTTCGGTCGAGCAGTACTTC. Its protein is CASSFTGTVSVEQYF. The rearrangement uses TRBV27 and TRBJ2-7; 7 nucleotides line up with TRBD1. CDR3 length: 15 amino acids. Germline CDR1 is MNHEY and CDR2 is SMNVEV (reference sequence). The J segment lost 6 bases and the V segment lost 6 bases, leaving 14 bases of the junction unmatched.